The 5 T cell receptor beta chains listed next were all sequenced from one sample in a study of chemoradiotherapy in HPV16-positive cancers. TCRdb's copy holds only in-frame clones and misses some; the assay was immunoSEQ multiplex PCR. The profile shows under 20,000 clones, approximately 84% of them singletons. This specimen consisted of blood, obtained from a patient who underwent chemoradiotherapy. The receptors shown here come from a human donor with HPV-associated anogenital cancer.

The chain combines TRBV19 with TRBJ1-2; weak D call: TRBD1 (5 bases). V shed 4 bases and J shed 7 bases, with 16 bases lying between them. The CDR3 covers 14 residues. Looked up from germline, CDR1 is LNHDA and CDR2 is SQIVND (reference sequence). As DNA, the CDR3 is TGTGCCAGTAGTACCGGTCCAGGGAGGGTTGGCTACACCTTC. Translation: CASSTGPGRVGYTF.

This sequence joins TRBV6-5 and TRBJ1-2; TRBD1 agrees at 7 bases. The CDR3 is made up of 14 amino acids. After removal of 7 bases from V and 2 bases from J, the junction contained 7 bases not matched to a gene. CDR1 and CDR2 from the germline V gene are MNHEY and SVGAGI. CDR3 in amino acids: CASMTGTANYGYTF. CDR3 sequence (DNA): TGTGCCAGCATGACCGGGACAGCGAACTATGGCTACACCTTC.

This sequence joins TRBV28 and TRBJ1-1, with D possibly matching TRBD1 (5 bases). Trimming stripped 7 bases from V and 1 base from J, with 13 bases between. This CDR3 spans 14 amino acids. From germline, CDR1 is MDHEN and CDR2 SYDVKM. In nucleotides, the CDR3 is TGTGCCAGCACCTACCCTGGGGGGAACACTGAAGCTTTCTTT. Amino acids: CASTYPGGNTEAFF.

The rearrangement links TRBV6-6 to TRBJ2-7, with TRBD1 as a possible D gene (5 bases). The germline V gene has CDR1 MNHNY and CDR2 SVGAGI (reference sequence). This CDR3 comprises 13 residues. V lost 8 bases to trimming and J lost 2 bases, with 13 bases between them. CDR3 in amino acids: CASEDSLTYEQYF. Written as DNA, the CDR3 is TGTGCCAGCGAAGACAGTCTGACCTACGAGCAGTACTTC.

V is TRBV29-1 and J is TRBJ2-7; D remains ambiguous. In germline, CDR1 is SQVTM, CDR2 ANQGSEA. CDR3 length: 10 amino acids. V dropped 3 bases and J dropped 12 bases, with 12 bases sitting between them. CDR3 in amino acids: CSVDYGRRYF. CDR3 DNA: TGCAGCGTTGATTACGGTCGCCGGTACTTC.